This T cell receptor beta chain was sequenced in a study of blood T cell repertoires in COVID-19. Study-wide background: Sample material is recorded as cDNA or gDNA derived from T cells, B-cell-depleted T cells, or PBMCs.

The assay was immunoSEQ multiplex PCR, and TCRdb's table has in-frame clones only and misses some. The data show some 350,000 clones, with approximately 90% seen just once and roughly 1% held by the top ten. The J segment lost 4 bases and the V segment lost 3 bases, leaving 4 bases of the junction unmatched. CDR1 and CDR2 (germline): LGHNA, YSLEER. The CDR3 has 15 amino acids. Assignments of participants to cohorts depended upon their own reported clinical history. Before being deemed recovered, Cohort 3 donors had two negative PCRs, clearance, or symptom resolution. The rearrangement joins TRBV4-3 to TRBJ1-2; TRBD1 aligns across 11 bases. The origin of this receptor is a man younger than 30 who had recovered from COVID-19. The sequencing sample was made of PBMCs or T cells enriched from blood (not recorded which). The CDR3 bases are TGCGCCAGCAGCCAGAGGGACAGGGGGTTCTATGGCTACACCTTC. Amino acid sequence: CASSQRDRGFYGYTF.